This T cell receptor (beta chain) was captured in a study of shared clonotypes between healthy human individuals. Naive-designated CD8 cells lacked CD45RO, were positively enriched for CCR7, and omitted terminally differentiated effector memory CD45RA+ cells. Profiling relied on immunoSEQ multiplex PCR, and the TCRdb table lists in-frame clones only, not all of them. Of approximately 2,200,000 clones listed, roughly 91% are singletons. Germline lookup yields CDR1 SQVTM and CDR2 ANQGSEA. Unmatched junction bases numbered 1, after V lost 0 bases and J lost 0 bases. This CDR3 region has 17 residues. This chain joins TRBV29-1 and TRBJ2-5; 16 bases align to TRBD2. Sequencing was performed on naive CD8+ T cells from PBMCs. This clonotype was sampled from a young man in good health. Some clones in this sample may be carry-over from other donors' samples. The CDR3: CSVEEGLAGGYQETQYF. The CDR3 nucleotides are TGCAGCGTTGAAGAGGGACTAGCGGGAGGGTACCAAGAGACCCAGTACTTC.